This record covers a single TCR beta chain. Antigen: not known. These data originate in a study of T cell responses to AZD1222 COVID-19 vaccine. Notes on the study in general: Among spike-specific TCRs, nearly half reportedly target unmutated variant regions. AZD1222 recipients seropositive at baseline numbered only 5 to 7. Among the donors, most were white British and more were female, and clonal diversity was possibly underestimated.

Here immunoSEQ multiplex PCR was the method, and the copy in TCRdb shows in-frame clones only, minus some. This table has 45,000 to 55,000 clones, around four fifths appearing once. From germline, CDR1 is MDHEN and CDR2 SYDVKM. The CDR3 has 17 amino acids. V lost 5 bases, J lost 8 bases, and 13 bases stayed unmatched. The chain joins TRBV28 to TRBJ2-2; 11 bases fit TRBD2. Source: peripheral blood, taken on day 0 of MenACWY control vaccination. The sequence was collected from an adult in good health. CDR3 loop: CASSPALLAGVTGELFF. The CDR3 DNA is TGTGCCAGCAGTCCTGCATTACTAGCGGGAGTAACAGGGGAGCTGTTTTTT.